The 30 T cell receptor beta chains below were found in one sample sequenced in a study of cytomegalovirus exposure and HLA in healthy donors. Profiling relied on immunoSEQ multiplex PCR, and the TCRdb table lists in-frame clones only, not all of them. The sample shows tens of thousands of clones, 85% of them seen only once. The source material was PBMCs. These receptors all stem from a young man in good health and CMV-seronegative.

The rearrangement uses TRBV11-2 and TRBJ2-7; a weak D match, TRBD1 (6 bases). The CDR3 sequence is 13 residues long. Germline values: CDR1 SGHAT, CDR2 FQNNGV. V was clipped by 3 bases and J by 1 base, with 7 bases between them. DNA for the CDR3: TGTGCCAGCAGCTTGGACAGATCCTACGAGCAGTACTTC. Translated: CASSLDRSYEQYF.

This clone was seen a few times. This chain connects TRBV6-6 to TRBJ1-1; 9 nucleotides line up with TRBD1. This CDR3 is built from 14 residues. Germline CDR1 MNHNY, CDR2 SVGAGI (reference sequence). J was trimmed by 4 bases and V by 2 bases; bases with no gene match: 2. This CDR3 is CASSYGTGFTEAFF. The CDR3 nucleotides are TGTGCCAGCAGTTACGGGACAGGGTTCACTGAAGCTTTCTTT.

The chain links TRBV6-1 to TRBJ2-5, with TRBD2 matching 10 bases. The length of the CDR3 is 15 residues. V lost 0 bases to trimming and J lost 2 bases; unmatched junction nucleotides: 0. Germline V gives CDR1 MNHNS, CDR2 SASEGT. The CDR3 region is CASSEASGGQETQYF. The CDR3 DNA reads TGTGCCAGCAGTGAAGCTAGCGGGGGGCAAGAGACCCAGTACTTC.

The chain has TRBV7-8 and TRBJ2-7; D is possibly TRBD1 (6 bases). This CDR3 comprises 14 residues. Germline-derived CDR1 and CDR2 are SGHVS and FQNEAQ. Trimming left V 4 bases short and J 2 bases short, with 12 bases between. CDR3 loop: CASSSTWTAYEQYF. The CDR3 coding sequence is TGTGCCAGCAGCTCGACCTGGACAGCCTACGAGCAGTACTTC. Drawing the rest from reference TRBV7-8 and TRBJ2-7, the complete variable domain is GAGVSQSPRYKVAKRGQDVALRCDPISGHVSLFWYQQALGQGPEFLTYFQNEAQLDKSGLPSDRFFAERPEGSVSTLKIQRTQQEDSAVYLCASSSTWTAYEQYFGPGTRLTVT.

The chain has TRBV27 and TRBJ2-3; the D gene is possibly TRBD1 (6 bases). V was trimmed by 6 bases and J by 0 bases, leaving 13 bases between them. This CDR3 has 15 residues. Germline lookup yields CDR1 MNHEY and CDR2 SMNVEV (reference sequence). The CDR3 coding sequence is TGTGCCAGCAGCCTCTACAGGGCTAGCACAGATACGCAGTATTTT. It codes for CASSLYRASTDTQYF.

The sample holds one count of this clone. This chain uses TRBV16 with TRBJ1-5; D unresolved. The CDR3 runs to 13 residues. Germline V gene sequence: CDR1 KGHSY, CDR2 FQNENV. Trimming removed 4 bases from V and 5 bases from J, with 9 bases in between. CDR3: CASSPLTDQPQHF. CDR3 DNA: TGTGCCAGCAGCCCACTTACGGATCAGCCCCAGCATTTT.

The genes are TRBV29-1 and TRBJ2-3, with D perhaps matching TRBD2 (6 bases). This CDR3 has 18 amino acids. CDR1 and CDR2 from the germline V gene are SQVTM and ANQGSEA. Trimming shortened V by 4 bases and J by 6 bases, and 29 bases separated the two germline ends. DNA of the CDR3: TGCAGCGTTGGAGGATTCCCCGGGGGTGTTCGAAGGTACGATACGCAGTATTTT. Translated: CSVGGFPGGVRRYDTQYF.

V and J are TRBV6-6 and TRBJ1-6; 9 bases agree with TRBD1. This CDR3 is built from 16 residues. Per germline, CDR1 MNHNY and CDR2 SVGAGI (reference sequence). The ends lost 0 bases at V and 10 bases at J; junction bases unmatched: 7. In nucleotides, the CDR3 is TGTGCCAGCAGTTACTCTGGGACAGGGTCCGGGTCACCCCTCCACTTT. Translation gives CASSYSGTGSGSPLHF.

A single count supports this clone. This chain uses TRBV7-2 with TRBJ2-3, with D unresolved. This CDR3 comprises 16 residues. Germline values: CDR1 SGHTA, CDR2 FQGNSA. The V and J ends lost 5 bases and 0 bases respectively, with 15 bases between them. CDR3 DNA: TGTGCCAGCAGCGCGCCCAGGCGAACTAGCACAGATACGCAGTATTTT. It yields the protein CASSAPRRTSTDTQYF.

The chain joins TRBV12-5 to TRBJ2-1; 9 bases agree with TRBD2. CDR1 and CDR2 from the germline V gene are LGHNT and FRNRAP. V gave up 4 bases and J gave up 6 bases; unmatched junction bases: 7. The CDR3 has 15 residues. Here the CDR3 DNA reads TGTGCTAGTGGTTCGGGTCTAGCGGGGCTCAATGAGCAGTTCTTC. It encodes CASGSGLAGLNEQFF. The variable domain in full, with the rest retrieved from reference TRBV12-5 and TRBJ2-1, is DARVTQTPRHKVTEMGQEVTMRCQPILGHNTVFWYRQTMMQGLELLAYFRNRAPLDDSGMPKDRFSAEMPDATLATLKIQPSEPRDSAVYFCASGSGLAGLNEQFFGPGTRLTVL.

In DNA form, the CDR3 reads TGTGCCAGCAGCTTGGAATCAGGGGTCGGAGATACGCAGTATTTT. As protein: CASSLESGVGDTQYF. The rearrangement joins TRBV5-6 to TRBJ2-3, with D perhaps TRBD1 (6 bases). The CDR3 contains 15 residues. Trimming stripped 0 bases from V and 5 bases from J, with 13 bases between. Germline CDR1 is SGHDT and CDR2 is YYEEEE. The full variable domain, its missing parts supplied by reference TRBV5-6 and TRBJ2-3, is DAGVTQSPTHLIKTRGQQVTLRCSPKSGHDTVSWYQQALGQGPQFIFQYYEEEERQRGNFPDRFSGHQFPNYSSELNVNALLLGDSALYLCASSLESGVGDTQYFGPGTRLTVL.

This chain joins TRBV11-2 and TRBJ2-1; 7 positions agree with TRBD1. This CDR3 has 14 residues. Per the germline V gene, CDR1 is SGHAT and CDR2 is FQNNGV. The junction had 8 bases not matched to a gene; V was cut back by 7 bases and J by 5 bases. The CDR3 spells CASTRDRTNNEQFF. Here the CDR3 DNA reads TGTGCCAGCACTCGGGACAGAACAAACAATGAGCAGTTCTTC.

The V and J genes are TRBV19 and TRBJ2-5; TRBD1 might be the D (5 bases). Germline values: CDR1 LNHDA, CDR2 SQIVND (reference sequence). V lost 3 bases and J lost 1, with 9 bases in between. The CDR3 covers 14 residues. The CDR3 region is CASSMAGFQETQYF. Written as DNA, the CDR3 is TGTGCCAGTAGTATGGCAGGGTTCCAAGAGACCCAGTACTTC.

The chain links TRBV5-4 to TRBJ2-2; 12 bases map to TRBD2. The V gene end was trimmed by 4 bases and the J gene end by 6 bases; junction bases not matched to a gene: 4. Germline loops: CDR1 SGHNT, CDR2 YYREEE (reference sequence). The CDR3 has 15 residues. For the CDR3, the DNA is TGTGCCAGCAGCAGCCTAGCGGGGGGGCCCGGGGAGCTGTTTTTT. Translated, it gives CASSSLAGGPGELFF.

The chain is built from TRBV6-1 and TRBJ1-4; D is uncertain. V was shortened by 3 bases and J by 3 bases, with 20 bases between the two germline ends. The CDR3 is 18 amino acids. Germline CDR1 MNHNS, CDR2 SASEGT. The CDR3 spells CASSDSLEALVANEKLFF. CDR3 nucleotides: TGTGCCAGCAGTGATTCCTTGGAGGCCCTCGTGGCTAATGAAAAACTGTTTTTT.

The J gene is TRBJ2-7, the V gene TRBV6-5, with unresolved D. CDR3 size: 16 residues. Trimming took off 0 bases at V and 1 base at J, with 13 bases between the two ends. The germline V gene encodes CDR1 MNHEY and CDR2 SVGAGI. The CDR3 sequence: CASSYSNPGISYEQYF. Written as DNA, the CDR3 is TGTGCCAGCAGTTACTCGAACCCAGGAATTTCCTACGAGCAGTACTTC.

This clone was detected only a few times. This chain connects TRBV10-2 to TRBJ2-1; D possibly corresponds to TRBD1 (5 bases). The CDR3 is 13 residues long. Germline V lookup: CDR1 WSHSY, CDR2 SAAADI. Trimming pared 6 bases from V and 5 bases from J, leaving 11 bases between. CDR3 in DNA: TGCGCCAGCAGGGGGCAGTCGAACAATGAGCAGTTCTTC. It specifies CASRGQSNNEQFF.

The chain recombines TRBV7-3 with TRBJ1-2, with a possible D match to TRBD1 (6 bases). CDR1 is SGHTA, CDR2 FQGTGA, per germline. Deletions cut 5 bases from V and 2 bases from J, with 15 bases between. The CDR3 sequence is 15 residues long. The CDR3 DNA reads as TGTGCCAGCAGCCGAACGGGGGGCTGGAACTATGGCTACACCTTC. Translating gives CASSRTGGWNYGYTF.

The chain uses TRBV7-6 and TRBJ2-7, with D perhaps matching TRBD1 (6 bases). Germline lookup yields CDR1 SGHVS and CDR2 FNYEAQ. The CDR3 totals 14 residues. The V and J ends lost 5 bases and 1 base respectively, with 12 bases between them. CDR3 residues: CASSAPQGSYEQYF. The CDR3, as DNA: TGTGCCAGCAGCGCCCCGCAGGGGTCCTACGAGCAGTACTTC.

The chain carries TRBV29-1 and TRBJ2-7; D possibly corresponds to TRBD2 (5 bases). CDR3 length equals 16 residues. In germline, CDR1 is SQVTM, CDR2 ANQGSEA. The V end was cut by 4 bases, the J end by 2 bases, with 21 bases between. The CDR3 reads CSVVGSRVHKTYEQYF. The DNA for the CDR3 is TGCAGCGTTGTAGGGAGCCGGGTCCATAAAACCTACGAGCAGTACTTC.

The CDR3 DNA sequence: TGTGCCAGCAGCCGGGACGCGGGGGGCCCCTCCACCAACAATGAGCAGTTCTTC. This sequence encodes CASSRDAGGPSTNNEQFF. The gene calls are TRBV7-6 and TRBJ2-1; 8 positions agree with TRBD2. The CDR3 spans 18 residues. Germline trimming cut 5 bases from V and 5 bases from J; bases unmatched to any gene: 17. From germline, CDR1 is SGHVS and CDR2 FNYEAQ.

This clone came up once. This chain links TRBV5-4 with TRBJ1-1; maybe TRBD1 (6 bases). With 4 bases removed from V and 7 bases from J, the gap between germline ends came to 11 bases. This CDR3 spans 12 amino acids. Germline CDR1 and CDR2: SGHNT and YYREEE (reference sequence). The DNA of the CDR3 is TGTGCCAGCAGCCCTCACAGGGATGAAGCTTTCTTT. It yields the protein CASSPHRDEAFF.

V and J are TRBV18 and TRBJ1-2; unclear D gene. Germline assignment: CDR1 KGHSH and CDR2 LQKENI. This CDR3 is 14 amino acids long. V gave up 6 bases and J gave up 4 bases, with 15 bases separating them. DNA of the CDR3: TGTGCCAGCTCTCCCTCCTCCGACATCTATGGCTACACCTTC. Its translation is CASSPSSDIYGYTF. Variable domain in full (rest from reference TRBV18 and TRBJ1-2): NAGVMQNPRHLVRRRGQEARLRCSPMKGHSHVYWYRQLPEEGLKFMVYLQKENIIDESGMPKERFSAEFPKEGPSILRIQQVVRGDSAAYFCASSPSSDIYGYTFGSGTRLTVV.

The chain couples TRBV18 to TRBJ1-3, with D maybe TRBD1 (6 bases). The CDR3 spans 17 residues. Trimming pared 3 bases from V and 0 bases from J, leaving 15 bases between. Per the germline V gene, CDR1 is KGHSH and CDR2 is LQKENI. For the CDR3, the DNA is TGTGCCAGCTCACCGCCCGGACAGCCTATCTCTGGAAACACCATATATTTT. Encoded protein: CASSPPGQPISGNTIYF.

The chain is built from TRBV15 and TRBJ2-5; the match to TRBD2 covers 10 bases. This CDR3 is built from 17 residues. Germline V gives CDR1 LNHNV, CDR2 YYDKDF (reference sequence). J gave up 3 bases and V 0 bases, and 7 bases lay outside the gene matches. The CDR3 region is CATSRDSELAGKETQYF. The CDR3 region has the DNA TGTGCCACCAGCAGAGATTCAGAACTAGCGGGAAAAGAGACCCAGTACTTC.

The gene calls are TRBV4-2 and TRBJ2-1; 9 nucleotides match TRBD2. V lost 2 bases, J lost 7 bases, and 12 bases stayed unmatched. Germline CDR1 reads LGHNA; CDR2 reads YNFKEQ. The CDR3 contains 17 residues. CDR3 DNA sequence: TGTGCCAGCAGCCAACTGTTTTCGGGACTAGCTAAGAATGAGCAGTTCTTC. It codes for CASSQLFSGLAKNEQFF.

The chain couples TRBV6-4 to TRBJ2-1, with 7 bases identical to TRBD2. V shed 4 bases and J 9 bases; nucleotides not matched to a gene: 0. Germline loops: CDR1 MRHNA, CDR2 SNTAGT. The CDR3 loop spans 11 amino acids. In nucleotides, the CDR3 is TGTGCCAGCAGTGCTAGCGGTGAGCAGTTCTTC. Amino acids: CASSASGEQFF.

This CDR3 reads CASTSVPPTEAFF. The CDR3 DNA reads TGTGCCAGTACCTCAGTCCCGCCCACTGAAGCTTTCTTT. The chain joins TRBV19 to TRBJ1-1; D remains ambiguous. Germline V gene sequence: CDR1 LNHDA, CDR2 SQIVND (reference sequence). Trimming left V 7 bases short and J 4 bases short, with 13 bases between. The CDR3 length is 13 residues. Full variable domain (missing parts from reference TRBV19 and TRBJ1-1): DGGITQSPKYLFRKEGQNVTLSCEQNLNHDAMYWYRQDPGQGLRLIYYSQIVNDFQKGDIAEGYSVSREKKESFPLTVTSAQKNPTAFYLCASTSVPPTEAFFGQGTRLTVV.

In its sample, this clone was seen once. The chain combines TRBV9 with TRBJ1-6, with 8 bases lining up with TRBD1. Germline assignment: CDR1 SGDLS and CDR2 YYNGEE. With V trimmed by 3 bases and J by 6 bases, 8 bases remained unmatched. The CDR3 covers 16 residues. The CDR3 protein is CASSAPPDRANSPLHF. The CDR3 coding sequence is TGTGCCAGCAGCGCCCCGCCGGACAGGGCTAATTCACCCCTCCACTTT.

The CDR3 DNA reads TGTGCCAGCACCCGAGGGGGGGGGATGGGGAATGAGCAGTTCTTC. Translating it yields CASTRGGGMGNEQFF. The chain carries TRBV9 and TRBJ2-1, with D possibly being TRBD2 (7 bases). Germline values: CDR1 SGDLS, CDR2 YYNGEE. V was trimmed by 6 bases and J by 7 bases, leaving 20 bases between them. The CDR3 totals 15 residues.